Listed below are T cell receptor beta chains from one sample, sequenced in a study of blood T cell repertoires in COVID-19. The data were produced by immunoSEQ multiplex PCR, yet TCRdb's version contains in-frame clones alone and is incomplete. The sample carries 89,000 or so clones, about 82% recorded once. Sequencing was performed on peripheral blood. All receptors derive from a man aged 45-65 years with active COVID-19. CDR3s include the opening cysteine and the closing phenylalanine or tryptophan. The D gene is left open where the match is weak. Clone size is given for some rows only: seen once, a few or many times, or a class if the clone is expanded.

j_call clone_size d_call v_call cdr3_nt cdr3_aa
TRBJ1-6 NA TRBD1 TRBV19 TGTGCCAGTAGTCCAGGGGGGAATCTGTATAATTCACCCCTCCACTTT CASSPGGNLYNSPLHF
TRBJ2-2 NA NA TRBV10-2 TGCGCCAGCACTATATCAAGTCCGAACACCGGGGAGCTGTTTTTT CASTISSPNTGELFF
TRBJ1-2 NA TRBD1 TRBV9 TGTGCCAGCAGCGTAGGACAGGGGTCCAACTATGGCTACACCTTC CASSVGQGSNYGYTF
TRBJ1-5 NA TRBD1 TRBV7-2 TGTGCCAGCAGCTTACGACAGGGGCCAAATCAGCCCCAGCATTTT CASSLRQGPNQPQHF
TRBJ1-6 NA TRBD1 TRBV7-2 TGTGCCAGCAGCGGATGGGACAGCAATAATTCACCCCTCCACTTT CASSGWDSNNSPLHF
TRBJ1-2 NA NA TRBV6-5 TGTGCCAGCAGTACCGGACAGATTAACTATGGCTACACCTTC CASSTGQINYGYTF
TRBJ2-7 NA TRBD1 TRBV3-1/TRBV3-2 TGTGCCAGCAGCCAGAGCCTGACAGGGGGCTACGAGCAGTACTTC CASSQSLTGGYEQYF
TRBJ1-2 NA NA TRBV16 TGTGCCAGCAGCCAACCGGGCTCGGAGAAGGGGGGCTACACCTTC CASSQPGSEKGGYTF
TRBJ2-5 NA NA TRBV5-1 TGCGCCAGCAGACTCGCAACAGGCCCCCAAGAGACCCAGTACTTC CASRLATGPQETQYF
TRBJ2-7 NA NA TRBV28 TGTGCCAGCACCCCCCAGGGTGACGGGAGCTCCTACGAGCAGTACTTC CASTPQGDGSSYEQYF
TRBJ1-1 once TRBD1 TRBV29-1 TGCAGCGTACCAGGATTACAGGGGGTCAGCACTGAAGCTTTCTTT CSVPGLQGVSTEAFF
TRBJ2-3 NA TRBD2 TRBV11-2 TGTGCCAGCAGCCGTACTAGCGGGATCACAGATACGCAGTATTTT CASSRTSGITDTQYF
TRBJ2-7 NA TRBD1 TRBV28 TGTGCCAGTAGGGGACAGGGGGCGGGAGAGCAGTACTTC CASRGQGAGEQYF
TRBJ2-1 NA TRBD2 TRBV4-3 TGCGCCAGCAGCCACCAAGCGGGGGGACCCTCCTACAATGAGCAGTTCTTC CASSHQAGGPSYNEQFF
TRBJ2-1 NA NA TRBV6-6 TGTGCCAGCAGTTACTCGAGGCATGAGCAGTTCTTC CASSYSRHEQFF
TRBJ2-5 NA TRBD1 TRBV27 TGTGCCAGCAGTTCTAAGTCCAGGGGGTCGCAAGAGACCCAGTACTTC CASSSKSRGSQETQYF
TRBJ2-5 NA NA TRBV5-1 TGCGCCAGCAGCTTGTCGGGGGGCGGAGAGACCCAGTACTTC CASSLSGGGETQYF
TRBJ1-3 NA NA TRBV9 TGTGCCAGCAGCAGCAGGTCCGGAAACACCATATATTTT CASSSRSGNTIYF
TRBJ2-7 NA TRBD1 TRBV2 TGTGCCAGCAGGGGGACAGCCTCCTACGAGCAGTACTTC CASRGTASYEQYF
TRBJ2-5 NA TRBD2 TRBV7-2 TGTGCCAGCAGCACGCCGATAACTAGCGGGGGGCTCGGAGAGACCCAGTACTTC CASSTPITSGGLGETQYF
TRBJ2-5 NA NA TRBV6-2/TRBV6-3 TGTGCCAGCAGTCTCGAGGTTACCCAGTACTTC CASSLEVTQYF
TRBJ2-5 once TRBD2 TRBV5-1 TGCGCCAGCAGCAGAATAGCGGGGGGCCTCCAAGAGACCCAGTACTTC CASSRIAGGLQETQYF
TRBJ2-7 NA NA TRBV28 TGTGCCAGCAACCCGGGTCCCGCCTACGAGCAGTACTTC CASNPGPAYEQYF
TRBJ2-7 NA TRBD1 TRBV3-1/TRBV3-2 TGTGCCAGCAGCCAAGCGACAGGGGGGTACGAGCAGTACTTC CASSQATGGYEQYF
TRBJ1-1 NA NA TRBV7-8 TGTGCCAGCAGCCGGAGCAGGGGAATGGGCACTGAAGCTTTCTTT CASSRSRGMGTEAFF
TRBJ2-2 NA TRBD1 TRBV4-2 TGTGCCAGCAGCCCACAGGGGGCCAGATTGGCTAACACCGGGGAGCTGTTTTTT CASSPQGARLANTGELFF
TRBJ1-5 NA NA TRBV18 TGTGCCAGCTCACGAAACGGGGGACTACAGCATTTT CASSRNGGLQHF
TRBJ1-5 NA NA TRBV4-1 TGCGCCAGCAGCCCTCAACCCGGGGGCAATCAGCCCCAGCATTTT CASSPQPGGNQPQHF
TRBJ2-2 once TRBD2 TRBV7-2 TGTGCCAGCAGCCCCAATGTAGCGGGGACCGGGGAGCTGTTTTTT CASSPNVAGTGELFF
TRBJ1-1 NA TRBD1 TRBV5-1 TGCGCCAGCTCACCGACAGGGGGAGGCACTGAAGCTTTCTTT CASSPTGGGTEAFF
TRBJ1-3 NA NA TRBV27 TGTGCCAGCAGATCCACAGGGTTAAGCTCTGGAAACACCATATATTTT CASRSTGLSSGNTIYF
TRBJ2-3 NA TRBD2 TRBV18 TGTGCCAGCTCCCCTAAGGACGGACTAGAGGGCACAGATACGCAGTATTTT CASSPKDGLEGTDTQYF
TRBJ1-2 NA NA TRBV19 TGTGCCAGTAGCGTTGTGTCAGATTATAACTATGGCTACACCTTC CASSVVSDYNYGYTF
TRBJ2-6 medium-sized NA TRBV4-2 TGTGCCAGCAGCCAAGATGGGGACACTGGGGCCAACGTCCTGACTTTC CASSQDGDTGANVLTF
TRBJ2-7 NA NA TRBV7-2 TGTGCCAGCAGCTTAGGTGGGGGGAGGAGCTCCTACGAGCAGTACTTC CASSLGGGRSSYEQYF
TRBJ2-7 NA TRBD2 TRBV18 TGTGCCAGCTCACCCGGACTAGCGGGAGTAATCCACGAGCAGTACTTC CASSPGLAGVIHEQYF
TRBJ1-2 NA TRBD1 TRBV4-2 TGTGCCAGCAGCCAAGAGGCCAGGGGGGTCGGCTACACCTTC CASSQEARGVGYTF
TRBJ1-3 NA TRBD1 TRBV28 TGTGCCAGCAGTCAACAGGGGGCGGGGGGAAACACCATATATTTT CASSQQGAGGNTIYF
TRBJ2-5 NA TRBD1 TRBV11-1 TGTGCCAGCAGCATGCGAGGGACAGAGAAAGAGACCCAGTACTTC CASSMRGTEKETQYF
TRBJ2-5 few NA TRBV9 TGTGCCAGCAGCCCGGACAAGGAGACCCAGTACTTC CASSPDKETQYF
TRBJ1-4 few NA TRBV6-5 TGTGCCAGCTTCAATTTAGCCTCAACTAATGAAAAACTGTTTTTT CASFNLASTNEKLFF
TRBJ2-1 NA TRBD2 TRBV5-1 TGCGCCAGCAGCGACACTAGCGGGGGTTACAATGAGCAGTTCTTC CASSDTSGGYNEQFF